The clone carrying this T cell receptor beta chain appeared a few times. The antigen is not known. The data derive from a study of blood T cells in healthy people across ages. PCR was performed a second time for about 7 to 11 cycles using a sample-barcoded 5' primer and a J-beta primer mix. Each CDR3 protein gets one entry after TCRdb re-called the 5' RACE reads with MiXCR. This table holds 1,300,000 or so distinct CDR3 sequences, 45% to 70% found once. Study-wide results and limits: Older individuals had lower TCR beta diversity per million T cells (the decline was roughly linear). Donor CMV status, an unknown factor, possibly confounded changes in expanded clonotypes. When set beside aged donors, long-lived donors presented more naive CD4+ cells and higher diversity.

Healthy Caucasian individuals from Russia aged about 6 to 90 served as donors. The V gene's germline CDR1 is DFQATT and CDR2 SNEGSKA (reference sequence). CDR3 length: 16 amino acids. J was trimmed by 2 bases and V by 0 bases; bases with no gene match: 5. The genes are TRBV20-1 and TRBJ2-5; 11 nucleotides agree with TRBD2. The clonotype originates from a man between 18 and 35 years old in good health. The specimen sequenced was blood. The CDR3 sequence is CSARDPLAGGQETQYF. The CDR3 region has the DNA TGCAGTGCTAGAGATCCCTTAGCGGGAGGGCAAGAGACCCAGTACTTC.